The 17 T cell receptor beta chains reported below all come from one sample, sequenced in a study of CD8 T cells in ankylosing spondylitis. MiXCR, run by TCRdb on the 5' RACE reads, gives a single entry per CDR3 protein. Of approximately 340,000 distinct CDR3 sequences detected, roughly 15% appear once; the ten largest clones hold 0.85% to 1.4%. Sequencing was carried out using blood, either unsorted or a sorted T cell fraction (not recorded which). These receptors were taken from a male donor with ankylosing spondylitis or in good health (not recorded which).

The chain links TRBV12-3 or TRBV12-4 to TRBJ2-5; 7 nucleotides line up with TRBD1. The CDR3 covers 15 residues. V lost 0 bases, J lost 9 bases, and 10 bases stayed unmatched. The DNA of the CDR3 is TGTGCCAGCAGTTTAGCCCCCGGACAGGCCGGCCCCCAGTACTTC. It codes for CASSLAPGQAGPQYF.

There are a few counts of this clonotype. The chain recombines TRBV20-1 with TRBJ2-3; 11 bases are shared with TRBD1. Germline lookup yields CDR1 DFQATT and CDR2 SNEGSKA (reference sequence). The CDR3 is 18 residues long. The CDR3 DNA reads TGCAGCGCCACTCTACAAGAGGGACAGGGGGTCCCCACAGATACGCAGTATTTT. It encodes CSATLQEGQGVPTDTQYF.

The CDR3, as DNA: TGCGCCAGCAGCCAAGAAAACCGGGTAGAGACCCAGTACTTC. Translation: CASSQENRVETQYF. The chain is built from TRBV4-1 and TRBJ2-5, with unresolved D. CDR3 length: 14 amino acids. V was pared by 0 bases and J by 4 bases, with 9 bases between. From germline, CDR1 is MGHRA and CDR2 YSYEKL.

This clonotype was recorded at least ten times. Here the CDR3 reads CSVSPAGTSGYNEQFF. CDR3 in DNA: TGCAGCGTTTCGCCTGCCGGGACTAGCGGTTACAATGAGCAGTTCTTC. The V call is TRBV29-1, the J call TRBJ2-1, with 11 nucleotides matching TRBD2. This CDR3 is 16 amino acids long. Losses at the gene ends were 5 bases for V and 4 bases for J; bases not matched to a gene: 10. Germline lookup yields CDR1 SQVTM and CDR2 ANQGSEA.

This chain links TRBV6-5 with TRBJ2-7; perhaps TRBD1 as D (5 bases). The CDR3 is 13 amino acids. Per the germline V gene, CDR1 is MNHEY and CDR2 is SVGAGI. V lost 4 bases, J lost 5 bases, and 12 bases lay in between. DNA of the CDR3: TGTGCCAGCAGTTCAGGGCCCAAAGACGAGCAGTACTTC. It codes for CASSSGPKDEQYF.

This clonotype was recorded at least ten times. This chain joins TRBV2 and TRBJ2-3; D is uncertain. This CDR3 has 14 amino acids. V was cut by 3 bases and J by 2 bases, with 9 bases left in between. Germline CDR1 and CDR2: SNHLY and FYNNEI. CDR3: CASSDVTATDTQYF. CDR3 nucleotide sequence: TGTGCCAGCAGTGATGTAACAGCCACAGATACGCAGTATTTT.

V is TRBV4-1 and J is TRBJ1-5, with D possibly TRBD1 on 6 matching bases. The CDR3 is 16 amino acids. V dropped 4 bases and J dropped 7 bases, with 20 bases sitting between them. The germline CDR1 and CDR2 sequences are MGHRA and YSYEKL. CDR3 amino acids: CASSPQGIGGLQPQHF. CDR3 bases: TGCGCCAGCAGCCCCCAGGGGATAGGAGGCTTACAGCCCCAGCATTTT.

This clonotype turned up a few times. The CDR3 bases are TGCGCCAGCAGCTTGATGGCGGGGGGCCCCAATGAGCAGTTCTTC. This translates into CASSLMAGGPNEQFF. The V and J genes are TRBV5-1 and TRBJ2-1, with 8 bases aligning to TRBD2. Losses at the gene ends were 1 base for V and 6 bases for J; bases not matched to a gene: 6. Germline V gene sequence: CDR1 SGHRS, CDR2 YFSETQ. The CDR3 is 15 residues long.

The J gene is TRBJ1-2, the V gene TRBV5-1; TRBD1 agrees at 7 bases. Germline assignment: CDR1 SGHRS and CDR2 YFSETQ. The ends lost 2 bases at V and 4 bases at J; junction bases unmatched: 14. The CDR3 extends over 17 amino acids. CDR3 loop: CASSFYLGGGESYGYTF. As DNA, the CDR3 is TGCGCCAGCAGCTTTTATCTAGGAGGGGGCGAAAGCTATGGCTACACCTTC.

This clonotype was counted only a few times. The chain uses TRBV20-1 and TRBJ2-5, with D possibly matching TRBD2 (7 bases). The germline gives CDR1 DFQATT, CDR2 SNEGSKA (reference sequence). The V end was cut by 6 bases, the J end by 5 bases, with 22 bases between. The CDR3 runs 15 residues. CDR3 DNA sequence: TGCAGTGCACCATCCGGGGGGCTAGCCTGGGAGACCCAGTACTTC. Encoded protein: CSAPSGGLAWETQYF.

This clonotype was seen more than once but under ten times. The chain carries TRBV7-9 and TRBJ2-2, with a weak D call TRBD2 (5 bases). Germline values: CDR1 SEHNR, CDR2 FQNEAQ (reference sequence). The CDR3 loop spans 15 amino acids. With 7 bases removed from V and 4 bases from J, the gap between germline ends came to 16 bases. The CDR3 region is CASMKRGGRTGELFF. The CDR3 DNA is TGTGCCAGCATGAAACGTGGAGGCCGCACCGGGGAGCTGTTTTTT. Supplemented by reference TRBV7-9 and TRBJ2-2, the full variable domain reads DTGVSQNPRHKITKRGQNVTFRCDPISEHNRLYWYRQTLGQGPEFLTYFQNEAQLEKSRLLSDRFSAERPKGSFSTLEIQRTEQGDSAMYLCASMKRGGRTGELFFGEGSRLTVL.

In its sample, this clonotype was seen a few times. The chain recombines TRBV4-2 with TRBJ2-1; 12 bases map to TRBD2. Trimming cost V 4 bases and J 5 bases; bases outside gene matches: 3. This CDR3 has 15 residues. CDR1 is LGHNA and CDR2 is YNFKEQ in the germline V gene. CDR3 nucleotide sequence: TGTGCCAGCAGCCCCGGACTAGCGGGGAACAATGAGCAGTTCTTC. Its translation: CASSPGLAGNNEQFF.

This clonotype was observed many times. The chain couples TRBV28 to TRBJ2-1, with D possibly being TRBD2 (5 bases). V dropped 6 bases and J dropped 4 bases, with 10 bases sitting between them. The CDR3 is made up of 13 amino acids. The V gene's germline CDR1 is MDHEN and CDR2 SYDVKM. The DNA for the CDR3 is TGTGCCAGCAGAGAGCGGCCTTACAATGAGCAGTTCTTC. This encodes CASRERPYNEQFF.

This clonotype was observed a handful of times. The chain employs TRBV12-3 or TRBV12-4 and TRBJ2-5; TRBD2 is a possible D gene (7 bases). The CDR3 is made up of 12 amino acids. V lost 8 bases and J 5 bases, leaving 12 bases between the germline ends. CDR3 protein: CASRGAQETQYF. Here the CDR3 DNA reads TGTGCCAGCCGGGGGGCCCAGGAGACCCAGTACTTC.

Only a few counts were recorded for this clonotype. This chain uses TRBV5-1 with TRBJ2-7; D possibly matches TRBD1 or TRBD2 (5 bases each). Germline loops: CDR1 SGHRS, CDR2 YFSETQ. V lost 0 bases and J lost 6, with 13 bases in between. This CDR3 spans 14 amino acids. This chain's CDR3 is CASSLVGTPGEQYF. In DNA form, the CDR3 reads TGCGCCAGCAGCTTGGTGGGGACCCCTGGCGAGCAGTACTTC.

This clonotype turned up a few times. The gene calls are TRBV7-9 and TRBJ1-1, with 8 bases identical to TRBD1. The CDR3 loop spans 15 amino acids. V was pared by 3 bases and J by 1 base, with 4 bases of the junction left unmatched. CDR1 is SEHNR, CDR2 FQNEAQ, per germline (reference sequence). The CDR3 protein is CASSFLGQGNTEAFF. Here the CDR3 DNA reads TGTGCCAGCAGCTTCCTTGGACAGGGGAACACTGAAGCTTTCTTT.

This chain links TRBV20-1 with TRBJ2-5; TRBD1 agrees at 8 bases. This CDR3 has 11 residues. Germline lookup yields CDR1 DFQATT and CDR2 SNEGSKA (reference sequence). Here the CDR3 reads CSHSDRVAQYF. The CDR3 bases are TGCAGCCACTCGGACAGGGTGGCCCAGTACTTC.